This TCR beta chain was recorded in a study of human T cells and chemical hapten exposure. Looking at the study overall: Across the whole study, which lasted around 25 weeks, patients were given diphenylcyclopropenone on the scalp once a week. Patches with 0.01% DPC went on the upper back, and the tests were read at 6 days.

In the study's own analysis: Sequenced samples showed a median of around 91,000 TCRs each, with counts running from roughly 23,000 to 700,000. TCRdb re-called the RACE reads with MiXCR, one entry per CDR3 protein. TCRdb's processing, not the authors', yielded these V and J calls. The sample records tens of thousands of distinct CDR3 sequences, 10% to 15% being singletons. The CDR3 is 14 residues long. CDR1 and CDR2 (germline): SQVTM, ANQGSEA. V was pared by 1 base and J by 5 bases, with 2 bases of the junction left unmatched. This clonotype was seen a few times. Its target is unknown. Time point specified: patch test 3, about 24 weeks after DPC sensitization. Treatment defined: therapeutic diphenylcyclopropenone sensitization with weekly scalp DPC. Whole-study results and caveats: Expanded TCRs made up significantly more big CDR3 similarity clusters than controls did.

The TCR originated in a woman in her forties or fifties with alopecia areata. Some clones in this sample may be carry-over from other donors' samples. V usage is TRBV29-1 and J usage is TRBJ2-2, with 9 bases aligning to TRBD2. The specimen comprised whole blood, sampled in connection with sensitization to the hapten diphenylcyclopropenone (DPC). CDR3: CSVEVLAGTGELFF. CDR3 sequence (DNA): TGCAGCGTTGAAGTCCTAGCGGGAACCGGGGAGCTGTTTTTT.